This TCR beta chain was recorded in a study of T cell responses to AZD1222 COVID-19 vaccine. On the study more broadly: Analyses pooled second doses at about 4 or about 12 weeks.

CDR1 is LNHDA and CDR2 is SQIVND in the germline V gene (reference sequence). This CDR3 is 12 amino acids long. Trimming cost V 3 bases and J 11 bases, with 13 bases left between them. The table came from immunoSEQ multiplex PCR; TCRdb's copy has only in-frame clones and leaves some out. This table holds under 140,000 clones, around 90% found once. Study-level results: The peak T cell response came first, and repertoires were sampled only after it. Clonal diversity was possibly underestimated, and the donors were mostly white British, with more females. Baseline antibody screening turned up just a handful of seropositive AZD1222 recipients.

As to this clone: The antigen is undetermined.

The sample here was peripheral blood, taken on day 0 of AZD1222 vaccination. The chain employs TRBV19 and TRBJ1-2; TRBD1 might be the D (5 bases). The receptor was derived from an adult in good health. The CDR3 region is CASSIYGADYTF. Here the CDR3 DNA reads TGTGCCAGTAGTATTTATGGGGCGGATTACACCTTC.